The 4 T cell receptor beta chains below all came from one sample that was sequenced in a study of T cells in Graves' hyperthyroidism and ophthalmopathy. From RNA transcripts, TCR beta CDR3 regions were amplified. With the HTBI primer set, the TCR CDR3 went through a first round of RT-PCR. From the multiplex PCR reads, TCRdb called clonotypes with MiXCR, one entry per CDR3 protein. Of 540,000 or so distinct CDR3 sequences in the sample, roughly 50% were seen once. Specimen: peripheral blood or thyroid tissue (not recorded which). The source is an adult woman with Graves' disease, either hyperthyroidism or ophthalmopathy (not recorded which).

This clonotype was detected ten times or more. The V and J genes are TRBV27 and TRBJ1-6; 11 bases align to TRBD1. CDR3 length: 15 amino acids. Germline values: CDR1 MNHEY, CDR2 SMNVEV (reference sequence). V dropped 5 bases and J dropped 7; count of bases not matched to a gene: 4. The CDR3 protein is CASSRTGGRNSPLHF. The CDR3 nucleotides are TGTGCCAGCAGTCGGACAGGGGGCAGAAATTCACCCCTCCACTTT.

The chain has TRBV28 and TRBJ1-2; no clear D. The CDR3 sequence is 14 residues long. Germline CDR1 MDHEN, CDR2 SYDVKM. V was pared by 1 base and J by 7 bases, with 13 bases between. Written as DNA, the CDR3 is TGTGCCAGCAGTTTATCGACGCCAGGAACTGGCTACACCTTC. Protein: CASSLSTPGTGYTF.

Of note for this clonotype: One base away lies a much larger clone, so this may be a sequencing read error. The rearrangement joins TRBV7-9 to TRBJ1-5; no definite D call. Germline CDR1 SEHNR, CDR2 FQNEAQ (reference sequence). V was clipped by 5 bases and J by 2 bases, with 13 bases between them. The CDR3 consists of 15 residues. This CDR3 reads CASSLLGIGNQPQHF. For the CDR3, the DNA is TGTGCCAGCAGCCTTTTGGGGATCGGCAATCAGCCCCAGCATTTT.

CDR3 nucleotide sequence: TGTGCCAGCAGCACGATTTACAGGGGGGCCGGGGCGTACAATTCACCCCTCCACTTT. This codes for CASSTIYRGAGAYNSPLHF. V usage is TRBV7-9 and J usage is TRBJ1-6; the match to TRBD1 covers 8 bases. Germline loops: CDR1 SEHNR, CDR2 FQNEAQ (reference sequence). The CDR3 is 19 amino acids. The V segment lost 5 bases and the J segment 7 bases; nucleotides outside the gene matches: 19.